What follows are 19 T cell receptor beta chains derived from one specimen sequenced in a study of blood T cell repertoires in COVID-19. Assay: immunoSEQ multiplex PCR; the TCRdb copy retains only in-frame clones and omits some. The sample shows around 70,000 clones, around 90% of them seen only once. The sample comprised peripheral blood. These TCRs come from a man aged 50 to 59 with active COVID-19.

This clone was found once. V usage is TRBV7-9 and J usage is TRBJ1-6, with unresolved D. In germline, CDR1 is SEHNR, CDR2 FQNEAQ (reference sequence). The CDR3 covers 16 residues. V was clipped by 2 bases and J by 8 bases, with 16 bases between them. The CDR3 region is CASSLSTGIRYSPLHF. The CDR3 DNA reads as TGTGCCAGCAGCTTATCAACCGGGATCCGTTATTCACCCCTCCACTTT. The entire variable domain, with the rest obtained from reference TRBV7-9 and TRBJ1-6, is as follows: DTGVSQNPRHKITKRGQNVTFRCDPISEHNRLYWYRQTLGQGPEFLTYFQNEAQLEKSRLLSDRFSAERPKGSFSTLEIQRTEQGDSAMYLCASSLSTGIRYSPLHFGNGTRLTVT.

V usage is TRBV30 and J usage is TRBJ2-1; D gene uncertain. The ends were cut back, 2 bases at V and 6 bases at J, with 14 bases in the middle. Germline V gene lookup returns CDR1 GTSNPN and CDR2 SVGIG (reference sequence). CDR3 length: 14 residues. The CDR3 spells CAWSKRSSFNEQFF. DNA for the CDR3: TGTGCCTGGAGTAAACGGTCGAGCTTCAATGAGCAGTTCTTC.

J is TRBJ2-5 and V is TRBV24-1; D is possibly TRBD2 (6 bases). CDR3 length: 11 amino acids. In germline, CDR1 is KGHDR, CDR2 SFDVKD. V shed 9 bases and J shed 5 bases, with 9 bases lying between them. In DNA form, the CDR3 reads TGTGCCACCTCCCGGGGGGAGACCCAGTACTTC. It translates to CATSRGETQYF.

The rearrangement joins TRBV7-2 to TRBJ1-5, with TRBD1 as a possible D gene (6 bases). The V and J ends lost 4 bases and 6 bases respectively, with 16 bases between them. This CDR3 has 15 amino acids. Germline-derived CDR1 and CDR2 are SGHTA and FQGNSA. The CDR3 protein is CASSSNRVFGQPQHF. The CDR3 bases are TGTGCCAGCAGCTCTAACAGGGTGTTTGGTCAGCCCCAGCATTTT.

The chain has TRBV28 and TRBJ1-2, with D uncertain. V dropped 1 base and J dropped 8 bases, with 11 bases sitting between them. The V gene's germline CDR1 is MDHEN and CDR2 SYDVKM. This CDR3 has 13 amino acids. The CDR3 DNA reads TGTGCCAGCAGTTTATATAATACGAGGGGCTACACCTTC. This translates into CASSLYNTRGYTF.

This clone has a handful of counts. The chain is built from TRBV6-5 and TRBJ1-2; D not resolved. Per germline, CDR1 MNHEY and CDR2 SVGAGI. The CDR3 loop spans 14 amino acids. Between the trimmed V and J ends, which lost 8 bases and 0 bases, there was a span of 13 bases. The CDR3 coding sequence is TGTGCCAGCTCCGAGAGCAGGACTAACTATGGCTACACCTTC. This encodes CASSESRTNYGYTF.

The chain has TRBV6-2 or TRBV6-3 and TRBJ2-3; D possibly corresponds to TRBD2 (5 bases). Germline CDR1 and CDR2: MNHEY and SVGEGT. V was pared by 2 bases and J by 1 base, with 7 bases between. The CDR3 runs to 14 residues. This chain's CDR3 is CASSYGSGTDTQYF. The CDR3, as DNA: TGTGCCAGCAGTTACGGTAGCGGCACAGATACGCAGTATTTT.

The rearrangement uses TRBV3-1 (or the pseudogene TRBV3-2) and TRBJ2-6; a possible D gene is TRBD1 (6 bases). The CDR3 extends over 17 amino acids. V was trimmed by 0 bases and J by 3 bases, leaving 12 bases between them. The germline CDR1 and CDR2 sequences are LGHDT and YNNKEL (reference sequence). CDR3 region: CASSQDIRGSGANVLTF. The CDR3 DNA sequence: TGTGCCAGCAGCCAAGATATCAGGGGAAGTGGGGCCAACGTCCTGACTTTC.

CDR3 residues: CASSLGGQLINEKLFF. The CDR3 coding sequence is TGCGCCAGCAGCTTGGGCGGACAGCTAATTAATGAAAAACTGTTTTTT. V is TRBV5-1 and J is TRBJ1-4, with a possible D match to TRBD1 (6 bases). The ends were cut back, 0 bases at V and 4 bases at J, with 13 bases in the middle. The V gene's germline CDR1 is SGHRS and CDR2 YFSETQ. The CDR3 has 16 amino acids. Full variable domain (rest looked up from reference TRBV5-1 and TRBJ1-4): KAGVTQTPRYLIKTRGQQVTLSCSPISGHRSVSWYQQTPGQGLQFLFEYFSETQRNKGNFPGRFSGRQFSNSRSEMNVSTLELGDSALYLCASSLGGQLINEKLFFGSGTQLSVL.

CDR3: CASSYSMNQPQHF. Written as DNA, the CDR3 is TGTGCCAGCAGTTACTCCATGAATCAGCCCCAGCATTTT. V usage is TRBV6-5 and J usage is TRBJ1-5; D is ambiguous. CDR1 is MNHEY, CDR2 SVGAGI, per germline. V was trimmed by 0 bases and J by 4 bases, leaving 4 bases between them. The CDR3 covers 13 residues.

The chain couples TRBV4-1 to TRBJ2-7; D not resolved. This CDR3 region has 11 residues. Per germline, CDR1 MGHRA and CDR2 YSYEKL. Trimming stripped 1 base from V and 7 bases from J, with 5 bases between. The CDR3 sequence: CASSQGSEQYF. CDR3 DNA: TGCGCCAGCAGCCAAGGGAGTGAGCAGTACTTC.

The rearrangement uses TRBV27 and TRBJ1-1, with TRBD1 identical over 8 bases. The trim removed 4 bases at V and 1 base at J, leaving 2 bases unmatched. The V gene's germline CDR1 is MNHEY and CDR2 SMNVEV (reference sequence). CDR3 length: 14 residues. The CDR3, as DNA: TGTGCCAGCAGTTGGGGGACAGGGAACACTGAAGCTTTCTTT. Its translation is CASSWGTGNTEAFF.

The chain uses TRBV11-3 and TRBJ2-7, with a tentative D call TRBD2 (5 bases). This CDR3 region has 12 residues. V lost 1 base, J lost 4 bases, and 5 bases lay in between. The germline gives CDR1 SGHNT, CDR2 YENEEA. CDR3 DNA: TGTGCCAGCAGCTTAGCGGGGTACGAGCAGTACTTC. Protein: CASSLAGYEQYF. Full variable domain (missing parts from reference TRBV11-3 and TRBJ2-7): EAGVVQSPRYKIIEKKQPVAFWCNPISGHNTLYWYLQNLGQGPELLIRYENEEAVDDSQLPKDRFSAERLKGVDSTLKIQPAELGDSAVYLCASSLAGYEQYFGPGTRLTVT.

The chain uses TRBV5-4 and TRBJ1-4, with D unresolved. Germline CDR1 and CDR2: SGHNT and YYREEE (reference sequence). There are 15 residues in the CDR3. With 4 bases removed from V and 7 bases from J, the gap between germline ends came to 17 bases. The CDR3 spells CASSRRTMGGEKLFF. CDR3 in DNA: TGTGCCAGCAGCCGCCGGACCATGGGAGGTGAAAAACTGTTTTTT.

This chain uses TRBV6-1 with TRBJ2-2, with 9 bases that match TRBD1. The V gene's germline CDR1 is MNHNS and CDR2 SASEGT. The CDR3 has 16 residues. The V gene end was trimmed by 3 bases and the J gene end by 3 bases; junction bases not matched to a gene: 5. The CDR3: CASSENRGPYTGELFF. CDR3 bases: TGTGCCAGCAGTGAGAACAGGGGGCCGTACACCGGGGAGCTGTTTTTT.

The V and J genes are TRBV7-9 and TRBJ2-3; 9 positions match TRBD2. Trimming cost V 5 bases and J 5 bases; bases outside gene matches: 8. Germline-derived CDR1 and CDR2 are SEHNR and FQNEAQ (reference sequence). This CDR3 has 15 amino acids. The CDR3 reads CASSRGGAGEDTQYF. CDR3 DNA sequence: TGTGCCAGCAGCCGCGGGGGGGCCGGGGAAGATACGCAGTATTTT.

The rearrangement links TRBV5-6 to TRBJ2-4; D is ambiguous. V gave up 1 base and J gave up 0 bases, with 8 bases separating them. Germline V CDR1 and CDR2: SGHDT, YYEEEE. The CDR3 runs 15 residues. The CDR3 here is CASSLWPLAKNIQYF. The CDR3 nucleotides read TGTGCCAGCAGCTTGTGGCCCCTAGCCAAAAACATTCAGTACTTC. The full variable domain, its missing parts supplied by reference TRBV5-6 and TRBJ2-4, is DAGVTQSPTHLIKTRGQQVTLRCSPKSGHDTVSWYQQALGQGPQFIFQYYEEEERQRGNFPDRFSGHQFPNYSSELNVNALLLGDSALYLCASSLWPLAKNIQYFGAGTRLSVL.

This chain uses TRBV5-1 with TRBJ2-3; D is unclear. The V gene lost 6 bases and the J gene lost 1 base, with 12 bases spanning the gap. CDR3 size: 14 residues. In germline, CDR1 is SGHRS, CDR2 YFSETQ. The CDR3: CASTINPGTDTQYF. For the CDR3, the DNA is TGCGCCAGCACGATAAATCCAGGCACAGATACGCAGTATTTT.

The sample holds one count of this clone. The J gene is TRBJ2-2, the V gene TRBV4-1; the D gene is possibly TRBD1 (6 bases). V was cut by 3 bases and J by 1 base, with 15 bases left in between. CDR1 and CDR2 from the germline V gene are MGHRA and YSYEKL. The CDR3 has 17 amino acids. CDR3 coding DNA: TGCGCCAGCAGCCAGGAGCGTAGGGGGAGGAACACCGGGGAGCTGTTTTTT. Residues: CASSQERRGRNTGELFF.